The rows below give T cell receptor beta chains drawn from one sample of a study of CD8 T cells in ankylosing spondylitis. MiXCR, run by TCRdb on the 5' RACE reads, gives a single entry per CDR3 protein. The sample contains about 240,000 distinct CDR3 sequences, approximately 9% of which appear only once. Sequencing input: blood, either unsorted or a sorted T cell fraction (not recorded which). These receptors were taken from a male donor with ankylosing spondylitis or in good health (not recorded which). Both conserved end residues are trimmed from each CDR3.

j_gene: TRBJ2-2; v_gene: TRBV6-5; len: 13; CDR3aa: ASSYQTGGSGELF
j_gene: TRBJ2-7; v_gene: TRBV18; len: 11; CDR3aa: ASSPGLAGEQY
j_gene: TRBJ2-2; v_gene: TRBV4-3; len: 11; CDR3aa: ASSQGETGELF
j_gene: TRBJ2-3; v_gene: TRBV5-1; len: 12; CDR3aa: ASSWKDSTETQY
j_gene: TRBJ1-5; v_gene: TRBV10-2; len: 13; CDR3aa: ASSHRDRGNQPQH
j_gene: TRBJ2-2; v_gene: TRBV30; len: 11; CDR3aa: AWSGRGRGELF
j_gene: TRBJ1-1; v_gene: TRBV5-1; len: 12; CDR3aa: ASSPGHTNTEAF
j_gene: TRBJ2-3; v_gene: TRBV5-1; len: 15; CDR3aa: ASSLGSSGGRTDTQY
j_gene: TRBJ2-7; v_gene: TRBV7-9; len: 12; CDR3aa: ASSPRQGAYEQY
j_gene: TRBJ2-5; v_gene: TRBV3-1; len: 14; CDR3aa: ASSQSRGSPVKTQY
j_gene: TRBJ2-1; v_gene: TRBV6-1; len: 10; CDR3aa: ASSEDSREQF
j_gene: TRBJ2-2; v_gene: TRBV5-1; len: 13; CDR3aa: ASSPGTTTTGELF
j_gene: TRBJ1-6; v_gene: TRBV25-1; len: 10; CDR3aa: ASSEARSPLH
j_gene: TRBJ1-2; v_gene: TRBV3-1; len: 11; CDR3aa: ASSLGTDYGYT
j_gene: TRBJ1-2; v_gene: TRBV20-1; len: 13; CDR3aa: SARDATTGRIGYT
j_gene: TRBJ2-2; v_gene: TRBV12-5; len: 10; CDR3aa: ASAGTTGELF
j_gene: TRBJ1-1; v_gene: TRBV27; len: 11; CDR3aa: ASNNGRGTEAF
j_gene: TRBJ1-1; v_gene: TRBV12-3/TRBV12-4; len: 12; CDR3aa: ASSLMEWDTEAF
j_gene: TRBJ1-1; v_gene: TRBV6-2/TRBV6-3; len: 10; CDR3aa: ASSTSWSEAF
j_gene: TRBJ2-7; v_gene: TRBV20-1; len: 12; CDR3aa: SARAQGANYEQY
j_gene: TRBJ1-1; v_gene: TRBV18; len: 11; CDR3aa: ASSPHRDGEAF
j_gene: TRBJ2-1; v_gene: TRBV12-3/TRBV12-4; len: 10; CDR3aa: ASSRLAEEQF
j_gene: TRBJ2-7; v_gene: TRBV4-3; len: 11; CDR3aa: ASSLGSLSEQY
j_gene: TRBJ1-1; v_gene: TRBV30; len: 11; CDR3aa: AWSRDRETEAF
j_gene: TRBJ2-5; v_gene: TRBV7-8; len: 14; CDR3aa: ASSLADPGTQGTQY
j_gene: TRBJ2-1; v_gene: TRBV20-1; len: 13; CDR3aa: SAPSGGSPYNEQF
j_gene: TRBJ1-1; v_gene: TRBV7-3; len: 15; CDR3aa: ASSFPARRRFNTEAF
j_gene: TRBJ2-2; v_gene: TRBV27; len: 14; CDR3aa: ASRPPGQAYTGELF
j_gene: TRBJ2-1; v_gene: TRBV12-3/TRBV12-4; len: 13; CDR3aa: ASSLLAGWEDEQF
j_gene: TRBJ1-4; v_gene: TRBV7-2; len: 13; CDR3aa: ASSLGPATNEKLF
j_gene: TRBJ2-7; v_gene: TRBV9; len: 14; CDR3aa: ASSVAPAGGPGEQY